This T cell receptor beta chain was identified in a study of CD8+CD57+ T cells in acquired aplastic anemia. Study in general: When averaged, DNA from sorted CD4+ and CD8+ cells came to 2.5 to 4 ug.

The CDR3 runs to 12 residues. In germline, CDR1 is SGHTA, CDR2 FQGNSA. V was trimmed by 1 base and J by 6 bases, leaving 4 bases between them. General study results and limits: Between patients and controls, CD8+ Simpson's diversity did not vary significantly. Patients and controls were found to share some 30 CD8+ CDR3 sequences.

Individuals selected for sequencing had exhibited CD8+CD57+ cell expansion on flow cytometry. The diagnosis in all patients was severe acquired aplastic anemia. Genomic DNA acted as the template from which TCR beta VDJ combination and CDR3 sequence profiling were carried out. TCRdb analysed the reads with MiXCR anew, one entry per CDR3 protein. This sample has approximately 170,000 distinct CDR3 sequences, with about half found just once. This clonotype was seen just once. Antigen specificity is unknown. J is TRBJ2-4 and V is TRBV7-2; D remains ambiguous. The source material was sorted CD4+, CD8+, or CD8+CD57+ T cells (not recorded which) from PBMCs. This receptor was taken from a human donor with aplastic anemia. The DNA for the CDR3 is TGTGCCAGCAGCTTAGATCGAAACATTCAGTACTTC. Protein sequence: CASSLDRNIQYF.